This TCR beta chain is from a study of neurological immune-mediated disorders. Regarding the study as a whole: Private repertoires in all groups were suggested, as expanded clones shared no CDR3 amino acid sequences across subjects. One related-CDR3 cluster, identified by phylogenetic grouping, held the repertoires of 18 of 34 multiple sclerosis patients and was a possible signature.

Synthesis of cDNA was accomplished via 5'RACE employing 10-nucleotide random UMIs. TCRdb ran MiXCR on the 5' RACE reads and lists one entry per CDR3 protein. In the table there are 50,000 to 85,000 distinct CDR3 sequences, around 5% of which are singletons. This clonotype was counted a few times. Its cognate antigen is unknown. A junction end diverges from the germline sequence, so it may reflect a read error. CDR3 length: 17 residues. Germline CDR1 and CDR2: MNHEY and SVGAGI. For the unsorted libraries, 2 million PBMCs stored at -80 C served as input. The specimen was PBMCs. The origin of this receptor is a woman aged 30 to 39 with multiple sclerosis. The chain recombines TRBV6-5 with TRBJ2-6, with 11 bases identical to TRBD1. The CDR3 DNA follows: TGTGCCAGCAGTTCCGGGACAGGGGGTTCTGGGGCCAAAGTCCTGACTTTC. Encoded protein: CASSSGTGGSGAKVLTF.